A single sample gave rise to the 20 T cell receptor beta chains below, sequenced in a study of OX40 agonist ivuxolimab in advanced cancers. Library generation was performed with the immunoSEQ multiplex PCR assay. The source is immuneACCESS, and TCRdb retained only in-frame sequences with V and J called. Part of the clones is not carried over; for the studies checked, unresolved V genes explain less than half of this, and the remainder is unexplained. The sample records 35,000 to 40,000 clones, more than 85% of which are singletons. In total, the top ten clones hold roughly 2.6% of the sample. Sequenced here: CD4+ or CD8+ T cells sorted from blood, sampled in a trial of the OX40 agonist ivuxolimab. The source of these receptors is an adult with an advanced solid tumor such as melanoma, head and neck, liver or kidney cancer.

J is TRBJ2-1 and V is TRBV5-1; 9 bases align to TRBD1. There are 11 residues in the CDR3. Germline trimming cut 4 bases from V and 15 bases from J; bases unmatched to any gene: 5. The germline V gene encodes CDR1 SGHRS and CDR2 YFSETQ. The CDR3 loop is CASSHGQGRFF. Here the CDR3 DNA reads TGCGCCAGCAGCCACGGACAGGGGAGGTTCTTC.

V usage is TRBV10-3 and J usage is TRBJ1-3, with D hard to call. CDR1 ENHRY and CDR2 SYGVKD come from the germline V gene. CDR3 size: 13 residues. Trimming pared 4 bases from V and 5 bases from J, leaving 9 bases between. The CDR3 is CAISVRGRNTIYF. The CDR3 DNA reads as TGTGCCATCAGTGTGAGAGGGCGAAACACCATATATTTT.

The CDR3 DNA reads TGCGCCAGCAGCCAAGGTCTAAATCAGCCCCAGCATTTT. Translating it yields CASSQGLNQPQHF. The gene calls are TRBV4-1 and TRBJ1-5; no firm D call. V lost 1 base and J 4 bases, leaving 5 bases between the germline ends. This CDR3 has 13 residues. Germline CDR1 MGHRA, CDR2 YSYEKL.

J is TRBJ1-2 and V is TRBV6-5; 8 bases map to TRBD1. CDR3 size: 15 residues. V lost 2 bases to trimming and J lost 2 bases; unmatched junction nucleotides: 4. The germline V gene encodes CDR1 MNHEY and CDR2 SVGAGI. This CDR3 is CASSYRTGLNYGYTF. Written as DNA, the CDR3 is TGTGCCAGCAGTTACCGGACAGGGTTGAACTATGGCTACACCTTC.

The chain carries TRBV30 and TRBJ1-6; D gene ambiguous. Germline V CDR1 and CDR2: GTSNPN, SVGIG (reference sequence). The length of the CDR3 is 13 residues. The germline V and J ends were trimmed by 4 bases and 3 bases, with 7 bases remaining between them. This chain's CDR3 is CAWTVHYNSPLHF. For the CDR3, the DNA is TGTGCCTGGACAGTGCACTATAATTCACCCCTCCACTTT.

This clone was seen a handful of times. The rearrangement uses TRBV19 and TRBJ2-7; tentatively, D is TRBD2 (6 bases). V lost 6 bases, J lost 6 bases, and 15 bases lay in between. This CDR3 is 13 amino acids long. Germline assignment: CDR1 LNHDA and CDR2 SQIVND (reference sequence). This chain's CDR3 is CASRAGGASEQYF. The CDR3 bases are TGTGCCAGTAGGGCCGGAGGGGCCTCCGAGCAGTACTTC.

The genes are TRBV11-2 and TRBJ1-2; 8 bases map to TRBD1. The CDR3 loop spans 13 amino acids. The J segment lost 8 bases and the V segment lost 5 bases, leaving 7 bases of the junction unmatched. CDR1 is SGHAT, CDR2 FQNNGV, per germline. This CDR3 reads CASSTGQGRGYTF. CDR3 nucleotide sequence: TGTGCCAGCAGCACCGGACAGGGACGGGGCTACACCTTC.

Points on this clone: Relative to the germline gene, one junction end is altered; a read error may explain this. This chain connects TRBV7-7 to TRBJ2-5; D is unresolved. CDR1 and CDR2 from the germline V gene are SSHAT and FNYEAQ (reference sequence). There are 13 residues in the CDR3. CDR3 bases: TGTGCTAGCAGCGCCGGGCCCGAAGAGACCCAGTACTTC. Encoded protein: CASSAGPEETQYF.

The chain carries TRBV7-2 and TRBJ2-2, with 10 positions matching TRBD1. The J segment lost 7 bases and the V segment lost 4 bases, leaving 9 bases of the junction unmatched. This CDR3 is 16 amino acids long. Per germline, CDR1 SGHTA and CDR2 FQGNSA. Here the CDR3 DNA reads TGTGCCAGCAGCTCGGTGGGGACAGGGGACGGCGGGGAGCTGTTTTTT. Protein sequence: CASSSVGTGDGGELFF.

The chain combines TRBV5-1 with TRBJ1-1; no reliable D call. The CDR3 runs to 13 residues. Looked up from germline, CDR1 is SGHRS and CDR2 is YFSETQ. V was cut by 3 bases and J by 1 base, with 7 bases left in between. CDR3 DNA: TGCGCCAGCAGCTGGGCAGAGAACACTGAAGCTTTCTTT. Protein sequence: CASSWAENTEAFF.

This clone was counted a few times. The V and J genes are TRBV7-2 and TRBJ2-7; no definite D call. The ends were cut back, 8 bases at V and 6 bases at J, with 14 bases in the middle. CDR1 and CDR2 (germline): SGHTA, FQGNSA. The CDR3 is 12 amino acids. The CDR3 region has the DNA TGTGCCAGCGGAACTGCTAAATCCGAGCAGTACTTC. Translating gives CASGTAKSEQYF.

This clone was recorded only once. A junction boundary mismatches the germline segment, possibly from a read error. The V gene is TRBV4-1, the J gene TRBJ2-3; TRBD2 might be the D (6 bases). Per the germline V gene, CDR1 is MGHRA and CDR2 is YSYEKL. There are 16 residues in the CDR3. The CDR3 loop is CASTQGQGRRGDTQYF. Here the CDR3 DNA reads TGCGCCAGCACCCAAGGGCAAGGCAGGCGGGGAGATACGCAGTATTTT.

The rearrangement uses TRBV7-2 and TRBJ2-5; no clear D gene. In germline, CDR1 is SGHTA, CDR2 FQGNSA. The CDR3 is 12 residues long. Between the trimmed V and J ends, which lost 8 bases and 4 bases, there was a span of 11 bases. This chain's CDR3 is CASGLSRETQYF. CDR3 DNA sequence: TGTGCCAGCGGGCTTTCGCGAGAGACCCAGTACTTC. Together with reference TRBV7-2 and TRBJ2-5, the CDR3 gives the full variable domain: GAGVSQSPSNKVTEKGKDVELRCDPISGHTALYWYRQSLGQGLEFLIYFQGNSAPDKSGLPSDRFSAERTGGSVSTLTIQRTQQEDSAVYLCASGLSRETQYFGPGTRLLVL.

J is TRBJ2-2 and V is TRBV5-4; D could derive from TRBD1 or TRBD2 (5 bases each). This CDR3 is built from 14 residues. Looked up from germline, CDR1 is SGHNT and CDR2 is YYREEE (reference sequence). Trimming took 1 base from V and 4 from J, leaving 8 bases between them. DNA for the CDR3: TGTGCCAGCAGCTTGCAGGGAGCCACCGGGGAGCTGTTTTTT. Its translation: CASSLQGATGELFF.

The CDR3, as DNA: TGTGCCAGCAGTCAGAGTTATAATTCACCCCTCCACTTT. Encoded protein: CASSQSYNSPLHF. The rearrangement joins TRBV2 to TRBJ1-6; no clear D. Trimming pared 5 bases from V and 4 bases from J, leaving 6 bases between. Germline CDR1 reads SNHLY; CDR2 reads FYNNEI. This CDR3 contains 13 residues.

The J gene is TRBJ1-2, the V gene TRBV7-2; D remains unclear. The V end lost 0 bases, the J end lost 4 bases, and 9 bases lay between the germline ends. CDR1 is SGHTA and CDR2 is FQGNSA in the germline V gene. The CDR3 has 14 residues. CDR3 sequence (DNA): TGTGCCAGCAGCTTAGCTGCAGGCCCCTATGGCTACACCTTC. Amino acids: CASSLAAGPYGYTF.

The chain's CDR3 is CASSLAGAEAFF. CDR3 sequence (DNA): TGTGCCAGCAGCTTAGCGGGCGCTGAAGCTTTCTTT. The chain has TRBV7-9 and TRBJ1-1; no reliable D call. The germline V gene encodes CDR1 SEHNR and CDR2 FQNEAQ (reference sequence). Trimming pared 0 bases from V and 6 bases from J, leaving 5 bases between. This CDR3 spans 12 amino acids.

CDR3 nucleotides: TGTGCCAGCAGTTACGGAAACTATAATTCACCCCTCCACTTT. Amino acids: CASSYGNYNSPLHF. V is TRBV6-6 and J is TRBJ1-6; D gene unclear. CDR3 length: 14 residues. Germline-derived CDR1 and CDR2 are MNHNY and SVGAGI (reference sequence). Trimming left V 2 bases short and J 3 bases short, with 5 bases between.

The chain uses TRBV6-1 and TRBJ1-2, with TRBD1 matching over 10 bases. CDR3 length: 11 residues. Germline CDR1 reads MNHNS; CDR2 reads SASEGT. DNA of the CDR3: TGTGCGACCGGGACAGGGGTTGGCTACACCTTC. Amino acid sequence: CATGTGVGYTF.

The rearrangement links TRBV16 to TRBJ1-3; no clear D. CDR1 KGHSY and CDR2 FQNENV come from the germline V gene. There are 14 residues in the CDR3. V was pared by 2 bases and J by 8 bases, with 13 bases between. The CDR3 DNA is TGTGCCAGCAGCCAAGACGGTGGTGCCGACACCATATATTTT. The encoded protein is CASSQDGGADTIYF.